The 16 T cell receptor beta chains listed next were all sequenced from one sample in a study of blood T cell repertoires in COVID-19 (dated by TCRdb to about 2020). The library was produced with the immunoSEQ multiplex PCR assay. TCRdb carries this immuneACCESS record with in-frame sequences only. Its versions omit some clonotypes, under half of them owing to an unresolved V gene in the studies checked, with the rest unexplained. The sample profile shows fewer than 150,000 clones; 77% of them were found once. The ten largest clones represent 20% of the sample. Sequencing was carried out using peripheral blood. The origin of the receptors is an elderly man with acute or convalescent COVID-19.

The rearrangement uses TRBV5-6 and TRBJ2-7, with D possibly matching TRBD1 (7 bases). Germline V gene lookup returns CDR1 SGHDT and CDR2 YYEEEE. This CDR3 is 17 amino acids long. The V gene lost 0 bases and the J gene lost 0 bases, with 16 bases spanning the gap. The CDR3 DNA follows: TGTGCCAGCAGCTTGGCTCCAGGGGGGACAAGCTCCTACGAGCAGTACTTC. Its translation is CASSLAPGGTSSYEQYF.

This clone has more than one count but fewer than ten. The chain is built from TRBV6-5 and TRBJ1-1; TRBD1 aligns across 9 bases. Per germline, CDR1 MNHEY and CDR2 SVGAGI. The CDR3 extends over 12 amino acids. With V trimmed by 8 bases and J by 7 bases, 5 bases remained unmatched. CDR3 amino acids: CASVRQGVEAFF. In nucleotides, the CDR3 is TGTGCCAGCGTAAGACAGGGGGTTGAAGCTTTCTTT.

The rearrangement uses TRBV5-4 and TRBJ2-3; TRBD1 agrees at 9 bases. Germline CDR1 SGHNT, CDR2 YYREEE (reference sequence). V lost 3 bases, J lost 4 bases, and 6 bases stayed unmatched. The CDR3 loop spans 15 amino acids. The CDR3: CASSSGTGWPDTQYF. CDR3 nucleotide sequence: TGTGCCAGCAGCTCCGGGACAGGGTGGCCAGATACGCAGTATTTT.

DNA for the CDR3: TGTGCCAGCAGTCCCCTGGGTAGCGGGGTGAACTACTTC. Amino acid sequence: CASSPLGSGVNYF. The V gene is TRBV27, the J gene TRBJ2-7; 8 nucleotides line up with TRBD2. Trimming removed 5 bases from V and 13 bases from J; junction bases left unmatched: 13. Germline-derived CDR1 and CDR2 are MNHEY and SMNVEV (reference sequence). The CDR3 extends over 13 amino acids.

The gene calls are TRBV18 and TRBJ1-1, with D perhaps TRBD1 (6 bases). V shed 3 bases and J shed 1 base, with 12 bases lying between them. Looked up from germline, CDR1 is KGHSH and CDR2 is LQKENI. This CDR3 region has 15 residues. The CDR3 reads CASSPAGRGNTEAFF. The CDR3 coding sequence is TGTGCCAGCTCACCCGCGGGCAGGGGGAACACTGAAGCTTTCTTT. The full variable domain, with the rest looked up from reference TRBV18 and TRBJ1-1, is NAGVMQNPRHLVRRRGQEARLRCSPMKGHSHVYWYRQLPEEGLKFMVYLQKENIIDESGMPKERFSAEFPKEGPSILRIQQVVRGDSAAYFCASSPAGRGNTEAFFGQGTRLTVV.

This chain's CDR3 is CASSRGLAGKNTGELFF. The CDR3, as DNA: TGCGCCAGCAGCCGGGGGCTAGCGGGGAAGAACACCGGGGAGCTGTTTTTT. The chain joins TRBV5-1 to TRBJ2-2; 9 bases match TRBD2. Germline V gene sequence: CDR1 SGHRS, CDR2 YFSETQ. CDR3 size: 17 residues. V lost 4 bases to trimming and J lost 1 base; unmatched junction nucleotides: 8.

The chain uses TRBV6-5 and TRBJ1-1; 10 bases are shared with TRBD1. CDR1 is MNHEY, CDR2 SVGAGI, per germline. Trimming cost V 11 bases and J 2 bases; bases outside gene matches: 11. The CDR3 totals 15 residues. DNA for the CDR3: TGTGCCGCCGCGGATTGGGACAGGGGTAACACTGAAGCTTTCTTT. This gives the protein CAAADWDRGNTEAFF.

This clone was counted once. The chain uses TRBV7-9 and TRBJ1-6, with TRBD1 matching 8 bases. V lost 1 base, J lost 9 bases, and 5 bases stayed unmatched. The CDR3 is made up of 15 amino acids. Germline CDR1 SEHNR, CDR2 FQNEAQ (reference sequence). CDR3: CASSLDVGQGSPLHF. The CDR3 coding sequence is TGTGCCAGCAGCTTAGACGTCGGACAGGGTTCACCCCTCCACTTT.

J is TRBJ2-5 and V is TRBV2, with 9 bases that match TRBD2. J lost 5 bases, V lost 0 bases, and 10 bases had no gene match. CDR1 and CDR2 from the germline V gene are SNHLY and FYNNEI. This CDR3 comprises 17 residues. CDR3 loop: CASSEARGGLGWETQYF. The CDR3, as DNA: TGTGCCAGCAGTGAAGCGCGGGGGGGCCTAGGATGGGAGACCCAGTACTTC.

The chain has TRBV5-4 and TRBJ1-1; 7 positions agree with TRBD1. The CDR3 consists of 16 residues. Germline V CDR1 and CDR2: SGHNT, YYREEE (reference sequence). V lost 2 bases and J lost 1; bases outside the gene matches: 8. CDR3 DNA sequence: TGTGCCAGCAGCTTAGGGGGGACAGCAAGGAACACTGAAGCTTTCTTT. It encodes CASSLGGTARNTEAFF.

This clone was counted a single time. The chain is built from TRBV6-1 and TRBJ1-1; a weak D match, TRBD1 (5 bases). Trimming removed 6 bases at V and 1 base at J, with 12 bases between. This CDR3 is 14 amino acids long. Germline V gene lookup returns CDR1 MNHNS and CDR2 SASEGT. This chain's CDR3 is CASRQQVGNTEAFF. The CDR3 DNA follows: TGTGCCAGCAGACAACAGGTTGGGAACACTGAAGCTTTCTTT.

This clone was counted only a few times. V usage is TRBV7-8 and J usage is TRBJ2-3, with TRBD2 identical over 12 bases. Germline V gives CDR1 SGHVS, CDR2 FQNEAQ. This CDR3 contains 16 residues. The junction had 5 bases not matched to a gene; V was cut back by 4 bases and J by 3 bases. DNA for the CDR3: TGTGCCAGCAGCTCCTCTAGCGGGGGGGCGACAGATACGCAGTATTTT. This sequence encodes CASSSSSGGATDTQYF. Based on the CDR3 plus reference TRBV7-8 and TRBJ2-3, the full variable domain is GAGVSQSPRYKVAKRGQDVALRCDPISGHVSLFWYQQALGQGPEFLTYFQNEAQLDKSGLPSDRFFAERPEGSVSTLKIQRTQQEDSAVYLCASSSSSGGATDTQYFGPGTRLTVL.

This clone appeared a few times. CDR3 in DNA: TGTGCCAGCTCACCAGGGACAGGGATCGGGGAGCTGTTTTTT. This gives the protein CASSPGTGIGELFF. The chain carries TRBV18 and TRBJ2-2, with 9 bases that match TRBD1. This CDR3 has 14 residues. V lost 2 bases, J lost 7 bases, and 2 bases stayed unmatched. Germline lookup yields CDR1 KGHSH and CDR2 LQKENI. The entire variable domain, with the rest obtained from reference TRBV18 and TRBJ2-2, is as follows: NAGVMQNPRHLVRRRGQEARLRCSPMKGHSHVYWYRQLPEEGLKFMVYLQKENIIDESGMPKERFSAEFPKEGPSILRIQQVVRGDSAAYFCASSPGTGIGELFFGEGSRLTVL.

Details on this clone: Distinct nucleotide sequences in the sample also encode this CDR3. The chain uses TRBV7-6 and TRBJ1-4, with D unclear. Between the trimmed V and J ends, which lost 5 bases and 0 bases, there was a span of 10 bases. Germline V gives CDR1 SGHVS, CDR2 FNYEAQ. This CDR3 region has 15 residues. The CDR3 coding sequence is TGTGCCAGCAGCCCGACTGGAACAACTAATGAAAAACTGTTTTTT. Its protein product is CASSPTGTTNEKLFF.

This clone was observed a few times. The genes are TRBV7-2 and TRBJ2-5; weak D call: TRBD2 (6 bases). There are 13 residues in the CDR3. Germline values: CDR1 SGHTA, CDR2 FQGNSA. The V gene lost 4 bases and the J gene lost 4 bases, with 10 bases spanning the gap. The CDR3 sequence is CASSSRLGETQYF. DNA for the CDR3: TGTGCCAGCAGCTCGAGACTAGGAGAGACCCAGTACTTC.

This chain connects TRBV6-2 or TRBV6-3 to TRBJ2-7; 11 bases are a match to TRBD1. Germline CDR1 and CDR2: MNHEY and SVGEGT. The length of the CDR3 is 15 residues. J gave up 6 bases and V 0 bases, and 4 bases lay outside the gene matches. CDR3 loop: CASSYSGQGASEQYF. CDR3 DNA: TGTGCCAGCAGTTACTCCGGACAGGGGGCTTCCGAGCAGTACTTC.